The 5 T cell receptor beta chains in this list originate from one sample, sequenced in a study of T cell responses to AZD1222 COVID-19 vaccine. Profiling relied on immunoSEQ multiplex PCR, and the TCRdb table lists in-frame clones only, not all of them. In the table there are about 92,000 clones, under 90% of which are singletons. The sample was peripheral blood, taken on day 0 of AZD1222 vaccination. These receptors all stem from an adult in good health.

The chain carries TRBV21-1 and TRBJ2-1; TRBD2 was called by the table and not checked on the DNA. TRBV21-1 is listed as a pseudogene. The CDR3 contains 14 residues. CDR3 sequence: CASGSQSGHNEQFF. The DNA of the CDR3 is TGTGCCAGCGGATCCCAAAGCGGCCACAATGAGCAGTTCTTC.

The rearrangement links TRBV12-2 to TRBJ2-3; the table gives TRBD1 as D, unverified against the DNA. TRBV12-2 has pseudogene status. This CDR3 is 16 amino acids long. The CDR3 reads CASRSKQGVGTDTQYF. The CDR3 coding sequence is TGTGCAAGTCGCTCTAAACAGGGGGTAGGCACAGATACGCAGTATTTT.

The chain links TRBV12-2 to TRBJ2-5; TRBD1, the D gene given by the table, was not confirmed from the DNA. TRBV12-2 is a pseudogene segment. The CDR3 covers 14 residues. Here the CDR3 reads CASRLRLGAETQYF. As DNA, the CDR3 is TGTGCAAGTCGCCTCAGGTTAGGGGCGGAGACCCAGTACTTC.

The chain is built from TRBV7-2 and TRBJ2-7; no reliable D call. V shed 2 bases and J shed 6 bases, with 5 bases lying between them. The length of the CDR3 is 11 residues. Germline CDR1 is SGHTA and CDR2 is FQGNSA. In nucleotides, the CDR3 is TGTGCCAGCAGCTTATACAGCGAGCAGTACTTC. Translated, it gives CASSLYSEQYF.

CDR3 DNA sequence: TGTGCCAGCAGCCCAGTCGTTAAGGCGGCTTACGAGCAGTACTTC. This sequence encodes CASSPVVKAAYEQYF. This chain joins TRBV11-2 and TRBJ2-7; D call uncertain. V was trimmed by 5 bases and J by 4 bases, leaving 18 bases between them. This CDR3 has 15 residues. Germline V gives CDR1 SGHAT, CDR2 FQNNGV.